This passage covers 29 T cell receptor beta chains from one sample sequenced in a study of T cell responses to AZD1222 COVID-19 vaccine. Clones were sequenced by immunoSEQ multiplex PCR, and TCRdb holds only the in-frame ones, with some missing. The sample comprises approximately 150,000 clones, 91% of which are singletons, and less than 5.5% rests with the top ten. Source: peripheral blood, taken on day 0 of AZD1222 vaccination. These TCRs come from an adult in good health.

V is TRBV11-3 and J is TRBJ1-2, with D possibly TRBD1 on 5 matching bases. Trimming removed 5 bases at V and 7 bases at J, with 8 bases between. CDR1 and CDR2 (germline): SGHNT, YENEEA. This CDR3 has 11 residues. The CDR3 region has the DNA TGTGCCAGCAGCCCCGGGGGTGGCTACACCTTC. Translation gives CASSPGGGYTF.

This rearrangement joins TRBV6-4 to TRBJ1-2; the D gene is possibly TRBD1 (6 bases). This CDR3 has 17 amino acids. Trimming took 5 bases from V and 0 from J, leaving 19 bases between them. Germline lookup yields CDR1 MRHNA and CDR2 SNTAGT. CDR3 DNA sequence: TGTGCCAGCAGTCACGACAGCTCTTCAGGGGCTAACTATGGCTACACCTTC. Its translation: CASSHDSSSGANYGYTF.

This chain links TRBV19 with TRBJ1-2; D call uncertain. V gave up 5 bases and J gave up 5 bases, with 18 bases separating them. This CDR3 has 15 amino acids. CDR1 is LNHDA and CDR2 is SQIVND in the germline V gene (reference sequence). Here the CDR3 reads CASSSLSAGGYGYTF. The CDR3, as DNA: TGTGCCAGTAGTTCCTTGTCGGCAGGCGGTTATGGCTACACCTTC.

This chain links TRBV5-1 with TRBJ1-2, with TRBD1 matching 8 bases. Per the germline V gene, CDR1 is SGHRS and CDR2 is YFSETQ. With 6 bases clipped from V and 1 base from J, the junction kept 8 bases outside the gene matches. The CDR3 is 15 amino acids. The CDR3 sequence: CASTAGQGINYGYTF. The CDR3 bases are TGCGCCAGCACGGCAGGACAGGGCATTAACTATGGCTACACCTTC. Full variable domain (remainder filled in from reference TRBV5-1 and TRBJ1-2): KAGVTQTPRYLIKTRGQQVTLSCSPISGHRSVSWYQQTPGQGLQFLFEYFSETQRNKGNFPGRFSGRQFSNSRSEMNVSTLELGDSALYLCASTAGQGINYGYTFGSGTRLTVV.

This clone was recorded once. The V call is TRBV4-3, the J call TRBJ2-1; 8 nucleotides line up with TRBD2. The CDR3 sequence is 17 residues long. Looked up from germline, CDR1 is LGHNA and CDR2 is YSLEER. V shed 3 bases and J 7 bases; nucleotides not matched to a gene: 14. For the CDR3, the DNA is TGCGCCAGCAGCCAGTCCTTGCGGGAGGCGGGGGGAAATGAGCAGTTCTTC. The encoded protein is CASSQSLREAGGNEQFF.

The CDR3 DNA is TGTGCCAGCAGTGACTGGTCACGCAATGAGCAGTTCTTC. Protein sequence: CASSDWSRNEQFF. V is TRBV6-4 and J is TRBJ2-1; D gene unclear. The CDR3 spans 13 residues. In germline, CDR1 is MRHNA, CDR2 SNTAGT. Deletions cut 1 base from V and 6 bases from J, with 7 bases between.

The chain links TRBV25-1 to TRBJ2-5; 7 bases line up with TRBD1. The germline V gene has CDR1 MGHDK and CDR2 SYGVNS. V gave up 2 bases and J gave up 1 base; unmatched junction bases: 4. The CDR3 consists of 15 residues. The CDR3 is CASSEPGQFQETQYF. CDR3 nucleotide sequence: TGTGCCAGCAGTGAACCGGGACAGTTCCAAGAGACCCAGTACTTC.

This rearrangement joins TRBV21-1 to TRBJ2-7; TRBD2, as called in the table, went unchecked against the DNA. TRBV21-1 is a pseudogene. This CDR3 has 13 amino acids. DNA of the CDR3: TGTGCCAGCACGTGTCTAGACGGCCGCGAGCAGTACTTC. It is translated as CASTCLDGREQYF.

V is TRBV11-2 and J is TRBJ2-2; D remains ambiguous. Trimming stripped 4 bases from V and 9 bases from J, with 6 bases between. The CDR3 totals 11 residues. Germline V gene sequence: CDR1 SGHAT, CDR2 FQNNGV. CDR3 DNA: TGTGCCAGCAGCTCCGCCCGGGAGCTGTTTTTT. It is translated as CASSSARELFF.

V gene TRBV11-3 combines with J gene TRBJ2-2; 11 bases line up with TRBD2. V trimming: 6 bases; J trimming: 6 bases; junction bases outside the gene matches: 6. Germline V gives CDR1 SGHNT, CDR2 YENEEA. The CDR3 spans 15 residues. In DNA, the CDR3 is TGTGCCAGCAGTTTGGTAGCGGGAGGGCCCGGGGAGCTGTTTTTT. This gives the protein CASSLVAGGPGELFF.

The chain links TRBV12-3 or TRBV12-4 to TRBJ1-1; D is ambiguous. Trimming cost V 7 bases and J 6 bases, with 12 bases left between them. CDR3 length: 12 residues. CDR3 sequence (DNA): TGTGCCAGCACCCTGCGCAAGGCTGAAGCTTTCTTT. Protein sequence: CASTLRKAEAFF.

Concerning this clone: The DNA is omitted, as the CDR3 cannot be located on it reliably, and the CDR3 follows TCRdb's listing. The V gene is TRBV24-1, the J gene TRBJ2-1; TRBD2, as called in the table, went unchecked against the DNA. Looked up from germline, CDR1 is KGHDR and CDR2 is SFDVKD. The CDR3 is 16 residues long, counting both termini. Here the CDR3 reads CATSDLAQAGPNEQFF.

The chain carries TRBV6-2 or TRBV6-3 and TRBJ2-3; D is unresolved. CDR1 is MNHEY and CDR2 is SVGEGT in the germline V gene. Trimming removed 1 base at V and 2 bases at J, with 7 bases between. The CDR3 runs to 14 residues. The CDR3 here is CASSYFRPTDTQYF. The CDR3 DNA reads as TGTGCCAGCAGTTACTTTAGACCCACAGATACGCAGTATTTT.

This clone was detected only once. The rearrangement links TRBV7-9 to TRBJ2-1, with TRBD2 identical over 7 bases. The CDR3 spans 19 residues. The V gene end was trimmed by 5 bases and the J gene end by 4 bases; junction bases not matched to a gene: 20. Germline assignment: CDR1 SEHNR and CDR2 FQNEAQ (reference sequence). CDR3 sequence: CASSPGMSVPSGPYNEQFF. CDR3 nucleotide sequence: TGTGCCAGCAGCCCTGGGATGTCGGTTCCTAGCGGACCTTACAATGAGCAGTTCTTC. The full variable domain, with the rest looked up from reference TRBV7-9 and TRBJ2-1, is DTGVSQNPRHKITKRGQNVTFRCDPISEHNRLYWYRQTLGQGPEFLTYFQNEAQLEKSRLLSDRFSAERPKGSFSTLEIQRTEQGDSAMYLCASSPGMSVPSGPYNEQFFGPGTRLTVL.

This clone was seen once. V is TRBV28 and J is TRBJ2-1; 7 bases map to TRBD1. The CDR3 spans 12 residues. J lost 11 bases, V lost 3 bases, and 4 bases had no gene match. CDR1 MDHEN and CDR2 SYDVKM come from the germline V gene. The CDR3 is CASSLPQGKQFF. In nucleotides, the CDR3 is TGTGCCAGCAGTTTGCCACAGGGGAAGCAGTTCTTC.

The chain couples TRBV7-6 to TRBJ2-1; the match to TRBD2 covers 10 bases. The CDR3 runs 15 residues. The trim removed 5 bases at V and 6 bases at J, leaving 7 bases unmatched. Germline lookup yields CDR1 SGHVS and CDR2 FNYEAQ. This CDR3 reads CASSLGLAGVNEQFF. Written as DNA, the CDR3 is TGTGCCAGCAGCCTAGGGCTAGCGGGAGTCAATGAGCAGTTCTTC.

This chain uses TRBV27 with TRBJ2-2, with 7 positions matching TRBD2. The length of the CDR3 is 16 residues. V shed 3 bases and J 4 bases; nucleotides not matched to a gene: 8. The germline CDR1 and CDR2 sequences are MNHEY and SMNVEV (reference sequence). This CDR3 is CASSFPTSEGTGELFF. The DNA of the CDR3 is TGTGCCAGCAGTTTTCCTACTAGCGAGGGCACCGGGGAGCTGTTTTTT.

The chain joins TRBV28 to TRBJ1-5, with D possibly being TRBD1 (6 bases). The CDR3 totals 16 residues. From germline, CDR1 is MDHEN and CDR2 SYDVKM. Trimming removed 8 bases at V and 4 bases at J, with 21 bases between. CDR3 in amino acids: CASALFEGGRNQPQHF. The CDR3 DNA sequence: TGTGCCAGCGCGCTCTTCGAGGGGGGGAGGAATCAGCCCCAGCATTTT.

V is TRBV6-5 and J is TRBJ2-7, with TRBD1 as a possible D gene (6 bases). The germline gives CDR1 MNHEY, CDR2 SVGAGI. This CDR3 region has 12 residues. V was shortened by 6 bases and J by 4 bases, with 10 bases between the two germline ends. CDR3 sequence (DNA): TGTGCCAGCAGCGTCGACAGGTACGAGCAGTACTTC. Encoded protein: CASSVDRYEQYF.

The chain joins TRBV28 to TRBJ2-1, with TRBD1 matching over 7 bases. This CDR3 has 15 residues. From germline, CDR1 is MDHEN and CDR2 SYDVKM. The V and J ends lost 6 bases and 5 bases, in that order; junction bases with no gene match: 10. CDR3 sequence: CASSATGTVNNEQFF. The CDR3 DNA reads TGTGCCAGCAGCGCTACCGGGACAGTTAACAATGAGCAGTTCTTC.

DNA for the CDR3: TGCGCCAGCAGCTCCTTAGAGACCCAGTACTTC. Translation: CASSSLETQYF. The chain couples TRBV5-1 to TRBJ2-5, with D unclear. Trimming cost V 3 bases and J 4 bases, with 4 bases left between them. The CDR3 covers 11 residues. Germline V CDR1 and CDR2: SGHRS, YFSETQ.

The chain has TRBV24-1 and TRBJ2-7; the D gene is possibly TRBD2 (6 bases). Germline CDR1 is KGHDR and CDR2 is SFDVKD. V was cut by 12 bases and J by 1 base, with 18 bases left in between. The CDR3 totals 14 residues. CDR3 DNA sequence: TGTGCCTCCGCGGCCGCGGGGTCTTCCTACGAGCAGTACTTC. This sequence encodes CASAAAGSSYEQYF.

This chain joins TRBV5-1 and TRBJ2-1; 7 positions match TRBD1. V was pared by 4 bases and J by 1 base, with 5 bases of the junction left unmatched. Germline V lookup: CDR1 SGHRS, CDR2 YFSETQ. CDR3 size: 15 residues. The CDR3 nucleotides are TGCGCCAGCAGCCCCGAGGGACAGTCCTACAATGAGCAGTTCTTC. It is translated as CASSPEGQSYNEQFF.

CDR3 in amino acids: CASSLVGGGGAETGELFF. As DNA, the CDR3 is TGTGCCAGCAGCTTAGTGGGCGGCGGGGGCGCGGAAACCGGGGAGCTGTTTTTT. This chain joins TRBV7-9 and TRBJ2-2; tentatively, D is TRBD2 (7 bases). Germline V lookup: CDR1 SEHNR, CDR2 FQNEAQ (reference sequence). Trimming took 1 base from V and 5 from J, leaving 20 bases between them. The CDR3 has 18 residues.

For the CDR3, the DNA is TGTGCCAGCAGCCGGGGACAGGGGAAGACTGAAGCTTTCTTT. Protein: CASSRGQGKTEAFF. The chain links TRBV7-2 to TRBJ1-1; 10 nucleotides agree with TRBD1. Germline CDR1 SGHTA, CDR2 FQGNSA. CDR3 size: 14 residues. Losses at the gene ends were 5 bases for V and 5 bases for J; bases not matched to a gene: 5.

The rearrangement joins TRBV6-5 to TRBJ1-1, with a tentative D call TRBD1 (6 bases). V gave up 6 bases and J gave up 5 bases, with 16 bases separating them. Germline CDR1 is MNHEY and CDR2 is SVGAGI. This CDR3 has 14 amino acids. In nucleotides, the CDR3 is TGTGCCAGCAGCCTTCTTCCGGGACAAACTGAAGCTTTCTTT. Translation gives CASSLLPGQTEAFF.

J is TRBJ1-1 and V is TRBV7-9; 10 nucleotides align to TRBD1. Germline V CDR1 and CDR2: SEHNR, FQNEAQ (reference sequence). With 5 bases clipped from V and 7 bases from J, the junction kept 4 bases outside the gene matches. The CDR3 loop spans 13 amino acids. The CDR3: CASSLGTGVEAFF. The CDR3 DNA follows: TGTGCCAGCAGCCTAGGGACAGGGGTTGAAGCTTTCTTT.

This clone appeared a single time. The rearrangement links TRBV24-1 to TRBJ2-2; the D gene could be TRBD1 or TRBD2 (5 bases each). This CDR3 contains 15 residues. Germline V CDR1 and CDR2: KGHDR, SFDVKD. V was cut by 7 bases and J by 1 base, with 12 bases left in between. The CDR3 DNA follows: TGTGCCACCAGACGAGGGACGGAGAACACCGGGGAGCTGTTTTTT. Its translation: CATRRGTENTGELFF.

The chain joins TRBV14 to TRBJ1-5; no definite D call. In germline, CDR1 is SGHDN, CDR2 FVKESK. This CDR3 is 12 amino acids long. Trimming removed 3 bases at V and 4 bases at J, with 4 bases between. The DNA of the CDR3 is TGTGCCAGCAGCCAGACAAATCAGCCCCAGCATTTT. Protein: CASSQTNQPQHF.